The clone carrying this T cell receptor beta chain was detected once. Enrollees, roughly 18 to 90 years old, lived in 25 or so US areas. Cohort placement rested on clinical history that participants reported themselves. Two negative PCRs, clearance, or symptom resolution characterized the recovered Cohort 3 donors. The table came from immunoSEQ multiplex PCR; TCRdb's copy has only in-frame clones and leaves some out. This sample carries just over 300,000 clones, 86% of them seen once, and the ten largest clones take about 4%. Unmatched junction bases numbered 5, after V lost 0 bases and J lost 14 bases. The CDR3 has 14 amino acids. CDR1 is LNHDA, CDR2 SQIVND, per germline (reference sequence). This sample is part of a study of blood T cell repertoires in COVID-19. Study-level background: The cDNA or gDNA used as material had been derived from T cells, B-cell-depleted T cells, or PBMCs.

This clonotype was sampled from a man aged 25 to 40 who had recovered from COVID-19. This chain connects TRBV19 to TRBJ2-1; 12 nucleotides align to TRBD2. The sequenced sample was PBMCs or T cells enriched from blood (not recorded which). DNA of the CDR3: TGTGCCAGTAGTATAGAATCACTAGCGGGAGGCGAGTTCTTC. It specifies CASSIESLAGGEFF. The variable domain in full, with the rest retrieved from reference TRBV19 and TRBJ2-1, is DGGITQSPKYLFRKEGQNVTLSCEQNLNHDAMYWYRQDPGQGLRLIYYSQIVNDFQKGDIAEGYSVSREKKESFPLTVTSAQKNPTAFYLCASSIESLAGGEFFGPGTRLTVL.